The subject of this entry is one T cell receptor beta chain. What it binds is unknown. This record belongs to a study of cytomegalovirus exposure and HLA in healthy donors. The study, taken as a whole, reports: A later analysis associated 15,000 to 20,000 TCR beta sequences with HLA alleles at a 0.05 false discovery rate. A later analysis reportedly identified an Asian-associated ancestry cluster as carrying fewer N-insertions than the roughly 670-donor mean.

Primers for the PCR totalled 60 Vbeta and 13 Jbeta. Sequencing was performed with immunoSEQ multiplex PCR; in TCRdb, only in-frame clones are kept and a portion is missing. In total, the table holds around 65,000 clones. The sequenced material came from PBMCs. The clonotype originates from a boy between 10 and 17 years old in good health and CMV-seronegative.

CDR3 sequence (DNA): TGTGCCAGCAATAAGGACAGGGCCGAGAATGGCTACACCTTC. It codes for CASNKDRAENGYTF. The rearrangement joins TRBV6-5 to TRBJ1-2; TRBD1 matches at 8 bases. The V segment lost 7 bases and the J segment 6 bases; nucleotides outside the gene matches: 10. Germline V gene data show CDR1 as MNHEY and CDR2 as SVGAGI. The CDR3 sequence is 14 residues long.